This TCR beta chain was recorded in a study of blood T cell repertoires in COVID-19. This clone showed up just a few times. How the authors handled the data: Estimation of nucleated cell counts was performed using reference gene primer amplification. Clones were read by immunoSEQ multiplex PCR, and TCRdb kept only the in-frame ones, dropping some. The V and J calls and clone size were taken over from that table, and D and trimming were inferred from the DNA. The sample lists about 58,000 clones, around 81% seen once, with 4% to 6% in the top ten. The CDR3 totals 13 residues. Trimming took 4 bases from V and 3 from J; bases not matched to a gene: 2. Germline CDR1 reads KGHDR; CDR2 reads SFDVKD.

The clonotype comes from a human donor in a cohort sampled during active COVID-19. V usage is TRBV24-1 and J usage is TRBJ2-7; 7 bases align to TRBD1. What was sequenced was peripheral blood. CDR3: CATSETGIYEQYF. Written as DNA, the CDR3 is TGTGCCACCAGTGAGACAGGGATCTACGAGCAGTACTTC.